The rows below give T cell receptor beta chains drawn from one sample of a study of technical replicates of blood from a handful of donors. Some clones are missing from TCRdb's copy, which holds only in-frame ones; the method was immunoSEQ multiplex PCR. The table records roughly 82,000 clones, 85% to 95% of them present only once. Input material: T cells isolated from PBMCs. The source is a human donor in good health. The CDR3 runs from the conserved cysteine through the conserved F or W. A D gene is named only where the DNA matches it firmly.

d_gene: TRBD1; j_gene: TRBJ1-2; v_gene: TRBV9; CDR3nt: TGTGCCAGCAGCGTAGGACAGGGGGCTTTTGGCTACACCTTC; CDR3aa: CASSVGQGAFGYTF
d_gene: TRBD1; j_gene: TRBJ2-7; v_gene: TRBV28; CDR3nt: TGTGCCAGCAGTTCCCCGGGACAGGGCTCCTACGAGCAGTACTTC; CDR3aa: CASSSPGQGSYEQYF
d_gene: -; j_gene: TRBJ2-1; v_gene: TRBV5-1; CDR3nt: TGCGCCAGCAGCCGGGACTCCTACAATGAGCAGTTCTTC; CDR3aa: CASSRDSYNEQFF
d_gene: -; j_gene: TRBJ1-4; v_gene: TRBV9; CDR3nt: TGTGCCAGCAGCGTAGGGGGGGGGTCAGGTGAAAAACTGTTTTTT; CDR3aa: CASSVGGGSGEKLFF
d_gene: -; j_gene: TRBJ1-1; v_gene: TRBV30; CDR3nt: TGTGCCTGGGACCTTAGCCACACTGAAGCTTTCTTT; CDR3aa: CAWDLSHTEAFF
d_gene: TRBD1; j_gene: TRBJ1-4; v_gene: TRBV10-3; CDR3nt: TGTGCCACGGCGACAGGGCCTAATGAAAAACTGTTTTTT; CDR3aa: CATATGPNEKLFF
d_gene: -; j_gene: TRBJ1-3; v_gene: TRBV6-6; CDR3nt: TGTGCCAGCAGTTACAAGGGGGCTGGAAACACCATATATTTT; CDR3aa: CASSYKGAGNTIYF
d_gene: -; j_gene: TRBJ2-5; v_gene: TRBV29-1; CDR3nt: TGCAGCGGTGGACAGCACCAAGAGACCCAGTACTTC; CDR3aa: CSGGQHQETQYF
d_gene: TRBD2; j_gene: TRBJ2-7; v_gene: TRBV6-1; CDR3nt: TGTGCCAGCAGTGAAGCGGGAGGGCTTGACGAGCAGTACTTC; CDR3aa: CASSEAGGLDEQYF
d_gene: -; j_gene: TRBJ1-1; v_gene: TRBV25-1; CDR3nt: TGTGCCAGCATGGCAGGGGACACTGAAGCTTTCTTT; CDR3aa: CASMAGDTEAFF
d_gene: -; j_gene: TRBJ1-1; v_gene: TRBV7-8; CDR3nt: TGTGCCAGCAGCTACCGGACAGCGAACACTGAAGCTTTCTTT; CDR3aa: CASSYRTANTEAFF
d_gene: TRBD1; j_gene: TRBJ1-1; v_gene: TRBV18; CDR3nt: TGTGCCAGCTCAGATGGGTTAAGGGGGCGGAGAACTGAAGCTTTCTTT; CDR3aa: CASSDGLRGRRTEAFF
d_gene: TRBD2; j_gene: TRBJ2-1; v_gene: TRBV4-1; CDR3nt: TGCGCCAGCAGCCAACCGTCGGGGGGGAGCTCCTACAATGAGCAGTTCTTC; CDR3aa: CASSQPSGGSSYNEQFF
d_gene: TRBD2; j_gene: TRBJ2-3; v_gene: TRBV6-4; CDR3nt: TGTGCCAGCAGTCGGACTAGCGGGGGGTCAGATACGCAGTATTTT; CDR3aa: CASSRTSGGSDTQYF
d_gene: TRBD2; j_gene: TRBJ2-1; v_gene: TRBV5-1; CDR3nt: TGCGCCAGCCGCTGGACTAGCGGAACCTACAATGAGCAGTTCTTC; CDR3aa: CASRWTSGTYNEQFF
d_gene: -; j_gene: TRBJ1-4; v_gene: TRBV5-4; CDR3nt: TGTGCCAGCAGCTTGAATCAGGGCCGGACTAATGAAAAACTGTTTTTT; CDR3aa: CASSLNQGRTNEKLFF
d_gene: TRBD2; j_gene: TRBJ2-3; v_gene: TRBV9; CDR3nt: TGTGCCAGCAGCGTAGCCCCGCTAGCGGGGGGGGGCACAGATACGCAGTATTTT; CDR3aa: CASSVAPLAGGGTDTQYF
d_gene: TRBD2; j_gene: TRBJ2-1; v_gene: TRBV9; CDR3nt: TGTGCCAGCAGCGTCTCTAGCGGGAGCGGATGGTACAATGAGCAGTTCTTC; CDR3aa: CASSVSSGSGWYNEQFF
d_gene: -; j_gene: TRBJ1-3; v_gene: TRBV7-8; CDR3nt: TGTGCCAGCAGCCGGGCCTCGGGGTCCTCTGGAAACACCATATATTTT; CDR3aa: CASSRASGSSGNTIYF
d_gene: TRBD1; j_gene: TRBJ2-7; v_gene: TRBV5-4; CDR3nt: TGTGCCAGCAGCTTGGGACAGGGGGTCTACGAGCAGTACTTC; CDR3aa: CASSLGQGVYEQYF
d_gene: TRBD2; j_gene: TRBJ2-5; v_gene: TRBV28; CDR3nt: TGTGCCAGCAGTAGCGGGAGAGAGACCCAGTACTTC; CDR3aa: CASSSGRETQYF
d_gene: -; j_gene: TRBJ1-4; v_gene: TRBV28; CDR3nt: TGTGCCAGCAGTCTCACTAATGAAAAACTGTTTTTT; CDR3aa: CASSLTNEKLFF